This T cell receptor (beta chain) was identified in a study of shared clonotypes between healthy human individuals. Study observations and caveats: The sole specimen, blood, was sampled, and tissue repertoires likely differ.

Generated by immunoSEQ multiplex PCR, the TCRdb table keeps only in-frame clones and is missing some. The table records 400,000 to 550,000 clones, 79% of them present only once. This clone was recorded many times. Antigen unknown. The CDR3 spans 16 residues. CDR1 and CDR2 (germline): MNHNS, SASEGT. The V and J ends lost 4 bases and 2 bases, in that order; junction bases with no gene match: 4. Source material: PBMCs. The receptor comes from a woman aged 40 to 49 in good health. Some clones in this sample may be carry-over from other donors' samples. This chain links TRBV6-1 with TRBJ2-3; 12 bases match TRBD2. The CDR3 loop reads CASSVLAGGVTDTQYF. DNA for the CDR3: TGTGCCAGCAGTGTCCTAGCGGGAGGGGTCACAGATACGCAGTATTTT.